The next 12 T cell receptor beta chains were all read from a single sample in a study of T-cell reconstitution after alpha-beta-depleted transplantation in children. TCRbeta library construction was performed incorporating unique molecular identifiers. TCRdb recomputed calls from the PCR reads with MiXCR, one row per CDR3 protein. The sample has about 260,000 distinct CDR3 sequences, 6.5% to 10% seen once. The source was PBMCs, mostly from graft donor cells, collected 180 days after TCRalphabeta/CD19-depleted stem cell transplant. The receptors stem from a male patient between 10 and 17 years old who had a stem cell transplant for acute lymphoblastic leukemia, so the T cells may come from the graft donor.

This clonotype occurred many times. The rearrangement uses TRBV20-1 and TRBJ1-2; 7 nucleotides match TRBD1. CDR1 and CDR2 (germline): DFQATT, SNEGSKA (reference sequence). V was clipped by 1 base and J by 6 bases; unmatched bases: 8. This CDR3 is 14 amino acids long. The CDR3 coding sequence is TGCAGTGCTAGAGTGTGGGACAGCATAAATGGCTACACCTTC. The encoded protein is CSARVWDSINGYTF.

This clonotype was seen repeatedly, ten times or more. The CDR3 region has the DNA TGTGCCAGCAGCGTAACTCCCCAAGGGGACTACACCTTC. This gives the protein CASSVTPQGDYTF. V usage is TRBV9 and J usage is TRBJ1-2; D may be TRBD1 (5 bases). CDR1 and CDR2 (germline): SGDLS, YYNGEE. This CDR3 is built from 13 residues. V shed 1 base and J shed 10 bases, with 14 bases lying between them.

This clonotype has ten or more counts. The chain carries TRBV14 and TRBJ2-2; no definite D call. The CDR3 runs 15 residues. V was pared by 1 base and J by 7 bases, with 13 bases between. Looked up from germline, CDR1 is SGHDN and CDR2 is FVKESK. In DNA, the CDR3 is TGTGCCAGCAGCCAAGTATCGGTTGTAGGCGGGGAGCTGTTTTTT. This codes for CASSQVSVVGGELFF.

This clonotype was picked up many times. This rearrangement joins TRBV20-1 to TRBJ2-4; 7 bases align to TRBD1. Germline V CDR1 and CDR2: DFQATT, SNEGSKA (reference sequence). V dropped 0 bases and J dropped 3; count of bases not matched to a gene: 5. This CDR3 spans 15 amino acids. CDR3 nucleotide sequence: TGCAGTGCTAGAGATTTAGGGGGCTTCAAAAACATTCAGTACTTC. This sequence encodes CSARDLGGFKNIQYF.

There are many counts of this clonotype. The chain links TRBV12-3 or TRBV12-4 to TRBJ2-1, with 7 nucleotides matching TRBD2. The J segment lost 2 bases and the V segment lost 6 bases, leaving 10 bases of the junction unmatched. The CDR3 sequence is 16 residues long. CDR3 residues: CASSPPGTTPYNEQFF. The CDR3 DNA follows: TGTGCCAGCAGCCCCCCGGGGACTACTCCCTACAATGAGCAGTTCTTC.

Many counts were recorded for this clonotype. The chain employs TRBV12-3 or TRBV12-4 and TRBJ2-1; the D gene is possibly TRBD2 (6 bases). Trimming pared 6 bases from V and 0 bases from J, leaving 15 bases between. This CDR3 region has 16 residues. CDR3 sequence (DNA): TGTGCCAGCAGACCAACTAGCCGACACTCCTACAATGAGCAGTTCTTC. This sequence encodes CASRPTSRHSYNEQFF.

This clonotype was recorded many times. This chain joins TRBV11-2 and TRBJ2-7; no clear D gene. The germline V and J ends were trimmed by 0 bases and 3 bases, with 15 bases remaining between them. This CDR3 is 16 amino acids long. The germline V gene has CDR1 SGHAT and CDR2 FQNNGV. CDR3 coding DNA: TGTGCCAGCAGCTTAGATAGAATAGCAACTGGCTACGAGCAGTACTTC. This translates into CASSLDRIATGYEQYF.

This clonotype has at least ten counts. The V gene is TRBV6-5, the J gene TRBJ2-7; D is unclear. Germline lookup yields CDR1 MNHEY and CDR2 SVGAGI. Between the trimmed V and J ends, which lost 3 bases and 2 bases, there was a span of 11 bases. This CDR3 comprises 14 residues. CDR3 protein: CASSYTPNTYEQYF. The CDR3 region has the DNA TGTGCCAGCAGTTATACCCCTAATACCTACGAGCAGTACTTC.

The sample holds many counts of this clonotype. The CDR3 DNA is TGCGCCAGCAGACAAGGCCCTGGAAACACCATATATTTT. Its protein is CASRQGPGNTIYF. This chain connects TRBV5-1 to TRBJ1-3, with D uncertain. Between the trimmed V and J ends, which lost 5 bases and 2 bases, there was a span of 8 bases. This CDR3 is 13 amino acids long. The V gene's germline CDR1 is SGHRS and CDR2 YFSETQ.

This clonotype was picked up many times. V is TRBV7-9 and J is TRBJ2-7, with D possibly matching TRBD2 (6 bases). The CDR3 extends over 13 amino acids. Germline lookup yields CDR1 SEHNR and CDR2 FQNEAQ (reference sequence). V was pared by 3 bases and J by 4 bases, with 10 bases between. In nucleotides, the CDR3 is TGTGCCAGCAGCTTGTGGGGGGAATACGAGCAGTACTTC. This codes for CASSLWGEYEQYF.

This clonotype occurred many times. The rearrangement uses TRBV6-1 and TRBJ1-6; D is ambiguous. V dropped 1 base and J dropped 13 bases, with 14 bases sitting between them. This CDR3 has 14 amino acids. Per the germline V gene, CDR1 is MNHNS and CDR2 is SASEGT. The CDR3, as DNA: TGTGCCAGCAGTGAAGGGGCGCCGTTTGGGCCCCTCCACTTT. This gives the protein CASSEGAPFGPLHF.

This clonotype was recorded at least ten times. The V gene is TRBV4-2, the J gene TRBJ1-2; TRBD1 matches 7 bases. Per germline, CDR1 LGHNA and CDR2 YNFKEQ. This CDR3 contains 13 residues. V was clipped by 4 bases and J by 6 bases; unmatched bases: 5. The CDR3: CASSLSTGNGYTF. CDR3 in DNA: TGTGCCAGCAGCCTCTCGACAGGGAATGGCTACACCTTC.